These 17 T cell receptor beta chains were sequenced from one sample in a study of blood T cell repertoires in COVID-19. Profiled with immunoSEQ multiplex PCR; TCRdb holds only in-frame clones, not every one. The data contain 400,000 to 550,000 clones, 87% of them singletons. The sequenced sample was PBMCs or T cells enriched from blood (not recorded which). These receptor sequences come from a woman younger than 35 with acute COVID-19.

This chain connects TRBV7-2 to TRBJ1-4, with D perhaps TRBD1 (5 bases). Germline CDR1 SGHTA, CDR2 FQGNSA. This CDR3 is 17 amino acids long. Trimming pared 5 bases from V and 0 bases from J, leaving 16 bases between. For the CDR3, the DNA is TGTGCCAGCAGCCAAGACGGACAATCCGCAACTAATGAAAAACTGTTTTTT. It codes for CASSQDGQSATNEKLFF. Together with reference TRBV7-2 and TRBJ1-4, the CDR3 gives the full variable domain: GAGVSQSPSNKVTEKGKDVELRCDPISGHTALYWYRQSLGQGLEFLIYFQGNSAPDKSGLPSDRFSAERTGGSVSTLTIQRTQQEDSAVYLCASSQDGQSATNEKLFFGSGTQLSVL.

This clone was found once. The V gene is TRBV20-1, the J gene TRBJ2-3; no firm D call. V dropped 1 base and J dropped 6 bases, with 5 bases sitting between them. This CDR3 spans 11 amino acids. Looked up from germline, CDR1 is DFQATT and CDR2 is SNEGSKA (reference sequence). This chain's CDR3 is CSARVGDTQYF. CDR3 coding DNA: TGCAGTGCTAGAGTCGGGGATACGCAGTATTTT.

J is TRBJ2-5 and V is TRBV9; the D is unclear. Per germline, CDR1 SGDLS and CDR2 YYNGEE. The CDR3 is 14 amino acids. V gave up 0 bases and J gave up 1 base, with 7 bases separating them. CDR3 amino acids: CASSVDGGQETQYF. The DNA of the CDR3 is TGTGCCAGCAGCGTAGACGGCGGCCAAGAGACCCAGTACTTC.

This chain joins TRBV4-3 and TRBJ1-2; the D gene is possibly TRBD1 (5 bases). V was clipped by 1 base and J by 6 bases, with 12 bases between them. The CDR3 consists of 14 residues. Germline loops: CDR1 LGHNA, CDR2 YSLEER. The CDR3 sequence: CASSQANRRDGYTF. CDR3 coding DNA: TGCGCCAGCAGCCAAGCCAACAGGCGCGATGGCTACACCTTC.

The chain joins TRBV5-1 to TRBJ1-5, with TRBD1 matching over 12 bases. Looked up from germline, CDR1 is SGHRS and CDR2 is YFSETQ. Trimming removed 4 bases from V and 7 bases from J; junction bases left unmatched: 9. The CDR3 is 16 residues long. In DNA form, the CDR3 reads TGCGCCAGCAGCCCCACCGGGACAGGGGGCGGGCAGCCCCAGCATTTT. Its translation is CASSPTGTGGGQPQHF. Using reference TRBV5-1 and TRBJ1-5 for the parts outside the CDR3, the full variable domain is KAGVTQTPRYLIKTRGQQVTLSCSPISGHRSVSWYQQTPGQGLQFLFEYFSETQRNKGNFPGRFSGRQFSNSRSEMNVSTLELGDSALYLCASSPTGTGGGQPQHFGDGTRLSIL.

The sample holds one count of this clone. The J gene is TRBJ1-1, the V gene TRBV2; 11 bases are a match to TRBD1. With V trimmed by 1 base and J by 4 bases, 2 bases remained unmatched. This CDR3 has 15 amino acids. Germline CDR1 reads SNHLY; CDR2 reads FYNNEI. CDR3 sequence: CASSEGDRGTTEAFF. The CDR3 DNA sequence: TGTGCCAGCAGTGAAGGGGACAGGGGGACCACTGAAGCTTTCTTT.

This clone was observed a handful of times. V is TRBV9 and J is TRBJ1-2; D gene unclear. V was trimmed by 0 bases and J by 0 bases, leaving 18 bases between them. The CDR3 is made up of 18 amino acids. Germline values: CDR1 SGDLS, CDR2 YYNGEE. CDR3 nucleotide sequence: TGTGCCAGCAGCGTAGACACGACACATTTGGGAGCTAACTATGGCTACACCTTC. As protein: CASSVDTTHLGANYGYTF.

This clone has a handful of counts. CDR3 in amino acids: CASSLVVRVEQYF. CDR3 nucleotides: TGTGCCAGCAGCTTAGTAGTCAGGGTCGAGCAGTACTTC. The chain couples TRBV7-2 to TRBJ2-7; possible D gene TRBD1, 5 bases. Trimming removed 1 base from V and 6 bases from J, with 10 bases in between. CDR3 size: 13 residues. Germline V gives CDR1 SGHTA, CDR2 FQGNSA.

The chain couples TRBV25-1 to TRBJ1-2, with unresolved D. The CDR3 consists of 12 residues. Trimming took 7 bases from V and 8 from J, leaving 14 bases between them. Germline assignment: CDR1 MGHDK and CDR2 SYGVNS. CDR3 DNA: TGTGCCAGCACCTGGTCCGAGGGAGGCTACACCTTC. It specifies CASTWSEGGYTF.

CDR3 sequence reads: CASSLGPAGGQETQYF. The CDR3 DNA is TGCGCCAGCAGCTTGGGCCCCGCAGGGGGCCAAGAGACCCAGTACTTC. The V gene is TRBV5-1, the J gene TRBJ2-5; 7 bases line up with TRBD1. Germline lookup yields CDR1 SGHRS and CDR2 YFSETQ. The CDR3 runs to 16 residues. The V gene end was trimmed by 0 bases and the J gene end by 1 base; junction bases not matched to a gene: 6. Complete variable domain (other parts from reference TRBV5-1 and TRBJ2-5): KAGVTQTPRYLIKTRGQQVTLSCSPISGHRSVSWYQQTPGQGLQFLFEYFSETQRNKGNFPGRFSGRQFSNSRSEMNVSTLELGDSALYLCASSLGPAGGQETQYFGPGTRLLVL.

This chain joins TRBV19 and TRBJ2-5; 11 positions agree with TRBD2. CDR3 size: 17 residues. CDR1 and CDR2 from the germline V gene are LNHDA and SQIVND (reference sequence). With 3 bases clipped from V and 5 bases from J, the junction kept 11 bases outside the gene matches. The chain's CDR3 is CASSMGTSGRDGETQYF. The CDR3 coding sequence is TGTGCCAGTAGTATGGGAACTAGCGGGAGAGACGGTGAGACCCAGTACTTC.

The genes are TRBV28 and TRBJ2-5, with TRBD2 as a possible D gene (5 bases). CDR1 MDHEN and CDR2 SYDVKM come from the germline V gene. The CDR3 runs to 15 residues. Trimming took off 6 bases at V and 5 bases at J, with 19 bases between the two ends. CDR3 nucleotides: TGTGCCAGCAGGCCTACTAGGTCCGTGGTGGAGACCCAGTACTTC. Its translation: CASRPTRSVVETQYF.

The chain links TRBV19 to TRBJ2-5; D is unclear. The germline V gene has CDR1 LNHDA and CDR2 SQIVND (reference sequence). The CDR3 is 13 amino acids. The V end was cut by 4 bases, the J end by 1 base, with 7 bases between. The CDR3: CASSTGGQETQYF. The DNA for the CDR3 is TGTGCCAGTAGTACCGGTGGCCAAGAGACCCAGTACTTC.

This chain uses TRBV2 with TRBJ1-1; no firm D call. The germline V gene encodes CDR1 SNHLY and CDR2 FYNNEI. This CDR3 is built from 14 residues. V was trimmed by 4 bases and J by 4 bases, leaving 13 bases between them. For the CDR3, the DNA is TGTGCCAGCAGTGTTCGGGAGGAGGGCACTGAAGCTTTCTTT. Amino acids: CASSVREEGTEAFF.

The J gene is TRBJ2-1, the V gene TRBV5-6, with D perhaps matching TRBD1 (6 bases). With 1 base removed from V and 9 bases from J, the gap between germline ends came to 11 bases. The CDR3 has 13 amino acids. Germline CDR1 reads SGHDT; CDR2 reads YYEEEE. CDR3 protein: CASSLTGSGEQFF. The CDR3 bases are TGTGCCAGCAGCTTGACAGGGTCCGGTGAGCAGTTCTTC.

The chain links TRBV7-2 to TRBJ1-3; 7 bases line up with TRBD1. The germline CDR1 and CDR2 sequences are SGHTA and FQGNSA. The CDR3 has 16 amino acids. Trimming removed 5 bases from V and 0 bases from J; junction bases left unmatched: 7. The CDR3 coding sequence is TGTGCCAGCAGCACCGGGACAGCCTACTCTGGAAACACCATATATTTT. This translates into CASSTGTAYSGNTIYF.

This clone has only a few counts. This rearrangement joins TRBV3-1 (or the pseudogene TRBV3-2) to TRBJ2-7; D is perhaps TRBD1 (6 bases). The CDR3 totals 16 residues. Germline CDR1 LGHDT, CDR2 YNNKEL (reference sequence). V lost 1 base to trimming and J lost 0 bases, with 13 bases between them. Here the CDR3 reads CASSQVSTGGSYEQYF. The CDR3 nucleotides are TGTGCCAGCAGCCAAGTTTCGACAGGCGGCTCCTACGAGCAGTACTTC.